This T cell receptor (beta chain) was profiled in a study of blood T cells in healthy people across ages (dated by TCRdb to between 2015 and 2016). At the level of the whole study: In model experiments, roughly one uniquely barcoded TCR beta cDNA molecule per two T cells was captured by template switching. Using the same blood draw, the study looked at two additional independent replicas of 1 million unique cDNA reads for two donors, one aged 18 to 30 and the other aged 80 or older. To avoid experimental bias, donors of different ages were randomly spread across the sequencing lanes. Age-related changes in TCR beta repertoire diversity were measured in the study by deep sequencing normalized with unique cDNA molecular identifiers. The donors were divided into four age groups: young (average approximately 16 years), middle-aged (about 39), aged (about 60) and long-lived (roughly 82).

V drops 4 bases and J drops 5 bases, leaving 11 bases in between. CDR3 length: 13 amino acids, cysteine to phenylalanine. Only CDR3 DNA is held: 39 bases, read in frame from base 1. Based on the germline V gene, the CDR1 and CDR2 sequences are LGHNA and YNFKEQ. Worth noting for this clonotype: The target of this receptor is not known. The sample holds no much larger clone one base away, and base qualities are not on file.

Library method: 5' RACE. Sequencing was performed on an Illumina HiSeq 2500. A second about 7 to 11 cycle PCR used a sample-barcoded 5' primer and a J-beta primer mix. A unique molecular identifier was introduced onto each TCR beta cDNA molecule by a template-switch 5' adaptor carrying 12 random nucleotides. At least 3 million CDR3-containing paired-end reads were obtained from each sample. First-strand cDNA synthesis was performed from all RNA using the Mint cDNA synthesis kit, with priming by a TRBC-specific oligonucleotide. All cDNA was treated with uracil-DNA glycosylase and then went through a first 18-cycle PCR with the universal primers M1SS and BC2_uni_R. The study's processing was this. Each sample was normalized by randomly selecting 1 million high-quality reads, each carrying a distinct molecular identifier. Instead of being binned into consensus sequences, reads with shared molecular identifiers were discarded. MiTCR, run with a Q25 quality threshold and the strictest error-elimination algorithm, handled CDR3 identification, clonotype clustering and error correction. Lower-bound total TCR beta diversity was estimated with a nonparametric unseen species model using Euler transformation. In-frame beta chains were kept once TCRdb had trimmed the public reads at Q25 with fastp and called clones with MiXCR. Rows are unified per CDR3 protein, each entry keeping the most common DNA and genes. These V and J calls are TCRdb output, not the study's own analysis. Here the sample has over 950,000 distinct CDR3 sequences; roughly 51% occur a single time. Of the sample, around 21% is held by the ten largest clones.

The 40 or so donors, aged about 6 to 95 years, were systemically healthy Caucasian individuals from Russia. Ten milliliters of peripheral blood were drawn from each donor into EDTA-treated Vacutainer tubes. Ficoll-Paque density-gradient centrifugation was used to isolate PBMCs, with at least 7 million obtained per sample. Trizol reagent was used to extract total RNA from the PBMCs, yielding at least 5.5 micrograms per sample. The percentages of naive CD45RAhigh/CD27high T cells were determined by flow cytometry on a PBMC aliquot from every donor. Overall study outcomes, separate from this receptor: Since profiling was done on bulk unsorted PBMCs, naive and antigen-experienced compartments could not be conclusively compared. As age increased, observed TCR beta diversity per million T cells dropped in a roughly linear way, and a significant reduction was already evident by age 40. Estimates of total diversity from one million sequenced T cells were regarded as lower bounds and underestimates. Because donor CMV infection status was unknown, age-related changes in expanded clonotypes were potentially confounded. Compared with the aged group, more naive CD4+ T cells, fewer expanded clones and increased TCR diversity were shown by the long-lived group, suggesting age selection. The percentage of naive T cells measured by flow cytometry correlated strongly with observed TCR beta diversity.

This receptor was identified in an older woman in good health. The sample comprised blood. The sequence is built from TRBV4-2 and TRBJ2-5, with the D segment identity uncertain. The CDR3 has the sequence CASSLGEAETQYF. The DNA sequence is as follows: TGTGCCAGCAGCCTTGGGGAAGCGGAGACCCAGTACTTC.